The present T cell receptor beta chain was sequenced within a study of metastatic and nonmetastatic thyroid tumors. Whole-study context: It was across blood and tumor or nodule tissue from malignant and benign thyroid patients that repertoires were compared.

Before thyroid surgery, none of the patients had received any treatment. Points from the study as a whole: Across blood and tumor, TCR beta diversity in malignant thyroid tumors was reportedly significantly higher than in benign nodules.

This clone showed up just a few times. Its antigen remains unidentified. Study processing details: The study took CDR3 differences across clinicopathological groups and made a distant-metastasis classifier for papillary thyroid cancer from them. With MiXCR, TCRdb reprocessed the PCR reads. For this entry, the V and J calls and clone size follow TCRdb and not the study's own pipeline. The sample consists of about 13,000 clones, approximately 33% of them appearing once. Trimming at V came to 0 bases and at J to 12 bases, leaving 13 bases not matched to a gene. CDR1 and CDR2 from the germline V gene are DFQATT and SNEGSKA (reference sequence). CDR3 size: 15 residues.

The sequence derives from a male donor with papillary thyroid cancer or a benign thyroid nodule (not recorded which). Some clones in this sample may be carry-over from other donors' samples. The specimen sequenced was tumor tissue. The rearrangement uses TRBV20-1 and TRBJ2-7; TRBD1 matches 11 bases. Here the CDR3 DNA reads TGCAGTGCTAGAGATCCGGACAGGGGGCTGTTAGAGAGGTACTTC. Its translation: CSARDPDRGLLERYF.